This T cell receptor beta chain was documented in a study of T cell repertoires in cytomegalovirus infection. Study details: The authors relied on CMV epitopes, both recently identified HLA-C-restricted and well-studied HLA-B-restricted. It can be stated that public TCR beta signatures indicated CMV infection as well as a matching HLA type.

Findings and limits, study-wide: Across the ex vivo response, the dominant clonotypes were HLA-C-restricted CMV-specific TCR beta clonotypes. Summed frequency of public TCR beta families distinguished CMV carriers with the relevant HLA.

A note on this clonotype: The antigen remains unidentified.

Via MiXCR, TCRdb re-called the reads, giving one row per CDR3 protein. The data show about 110,000 distinct CDR3 sequences, about 30% seen once. Trimming left V 7 bases short and J 2 bases short, with 15 bases between. This CDR3 region has 15 residues. CDR1 MNHEY and CDR2 SMNVEV come from the germline V gene (reference sequence). This receptor was taken from a human donor in good health (CMV status not recorded). Some clones in this sample may be carry-over from other donors' samples. The chain links TRBV27 to TRBJ2-1; D uncertain. Sequencing used CD8+ T cells from cultured PBMCs, obtained from culture after CMV antigen stimulation. CDR3 region: CASIREYGPYNEQFF. The CDR3 bases are TGTGCCAGCATCCGAGAGTACGGCCCCTACAATGAGCAGTTCTTC.